This T cell receptor beta chain emerged from a study of blood T cell repertoires in COVID-19. Only in-frame clones appear in the TCRdb table, and some are missing; sequencing was by immunoSEQ multiplex PCR. The data show about 310,000 clones, around 86% seen once. The CDR3 extends over 14 amino acids. This rearrangement joins TRBV21-1 to TRBJ1-3; the table's D call of TRBD1 was not tested on the DNA. TRBV21-1 constitutes a pseudogene. The sequence derives from a man in his fifties with active or convalescent COVID-19. Source material: peripheral blood. The CDR3 DNA reads TGTGCCAGCAGACAGGGAAACTCTGGAAACACCATATATTTT. Translation gives CASRQGNSGNTIYF.